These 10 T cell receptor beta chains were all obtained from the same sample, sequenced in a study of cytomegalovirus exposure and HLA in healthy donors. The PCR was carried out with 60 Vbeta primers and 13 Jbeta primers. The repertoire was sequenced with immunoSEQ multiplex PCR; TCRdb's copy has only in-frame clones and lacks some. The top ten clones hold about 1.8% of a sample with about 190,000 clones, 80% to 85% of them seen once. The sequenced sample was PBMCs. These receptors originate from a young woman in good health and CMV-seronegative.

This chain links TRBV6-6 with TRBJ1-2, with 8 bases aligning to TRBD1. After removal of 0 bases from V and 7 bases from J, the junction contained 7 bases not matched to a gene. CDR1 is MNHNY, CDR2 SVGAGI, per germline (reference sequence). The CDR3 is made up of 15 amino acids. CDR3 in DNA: TGTGCCAGCAGTTACTCTCCCCAGGGGGCAGGTGGCTACACCTTC. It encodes CASSYSPQGAGGYTF.

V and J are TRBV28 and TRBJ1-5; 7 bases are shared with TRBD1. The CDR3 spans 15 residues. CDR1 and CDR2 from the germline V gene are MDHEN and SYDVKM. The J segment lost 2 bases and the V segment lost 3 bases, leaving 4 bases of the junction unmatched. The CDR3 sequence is CASSFPQGGNQPQHF. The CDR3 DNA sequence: TGTGCCAGCAGTTTTCCTCAGGGGGGCAATCAGCCCCAGCATTTT.

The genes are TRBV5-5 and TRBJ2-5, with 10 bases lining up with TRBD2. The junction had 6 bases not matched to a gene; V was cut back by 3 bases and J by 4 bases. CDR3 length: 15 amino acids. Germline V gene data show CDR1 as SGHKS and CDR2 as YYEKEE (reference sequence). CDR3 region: CASSSRAGGPETQYF. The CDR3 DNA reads TGTGCCAGCAGCTCAAGAGCGGGAGGGCCAGAGACCCAGTACTTC.

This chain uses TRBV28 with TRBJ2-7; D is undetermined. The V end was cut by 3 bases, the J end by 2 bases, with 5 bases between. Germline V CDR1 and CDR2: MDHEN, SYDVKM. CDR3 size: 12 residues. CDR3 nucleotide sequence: TGTGCCAGCAGTTTTTCGGCCTACGAGCAGTACTTC. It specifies CASSFSAYEQYF.

As DNA, the CDR3 is TGCGCCAGCAGTGACGTCAGGGGGCTCAACACCGGGGAGCTGTTTTTT. Its translation is CASSDVRGLNTGELFF. V gene TRBV10-2 combines with J gene TRBJ2-2; 8 bases align to TRBD1. CDR1 and CDR2 (germline): WSHSY, SAAADI. The trim removed 3 bases at V and 2 bases at J, leaving 5 bases unmatched. The CDR3 is made up of 16 amino acids.

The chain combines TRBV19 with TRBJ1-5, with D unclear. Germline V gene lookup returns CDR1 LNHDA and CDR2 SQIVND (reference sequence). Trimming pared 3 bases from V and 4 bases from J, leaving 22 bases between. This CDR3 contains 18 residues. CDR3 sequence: CASSIFRQTPKKNQPQHF. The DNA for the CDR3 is TGTGCCAGTAGTATTTTTAGACAAACTCCCAAGAAGAATCAGCCCCAGCATTTT.

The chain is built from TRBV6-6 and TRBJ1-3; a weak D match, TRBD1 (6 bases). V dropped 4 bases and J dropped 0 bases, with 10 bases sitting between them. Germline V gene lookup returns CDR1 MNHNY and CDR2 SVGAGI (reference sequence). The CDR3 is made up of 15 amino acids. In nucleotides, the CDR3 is TGTGCCAGCAGTTTTACAGGGAGCTCTGGAAACACCATATATTTT. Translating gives CASSFTGSSGNTIYF.

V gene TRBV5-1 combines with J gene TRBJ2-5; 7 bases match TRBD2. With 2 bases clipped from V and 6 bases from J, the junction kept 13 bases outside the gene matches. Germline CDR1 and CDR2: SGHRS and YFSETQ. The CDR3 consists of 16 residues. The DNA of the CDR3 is TGCGCCAGCAGCTTCGGGGGGAGGGCTAACTTGAAGACCCAGTACTTC. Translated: CASSFGGRANLKTQYF.

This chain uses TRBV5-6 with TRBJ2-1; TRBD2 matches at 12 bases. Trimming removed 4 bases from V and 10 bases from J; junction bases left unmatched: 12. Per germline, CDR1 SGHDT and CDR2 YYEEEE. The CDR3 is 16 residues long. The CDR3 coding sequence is TGTGCCAGCAGCACCCGTCTAGCGGGAGGGGGAAGAGAGCAGTTCTTC. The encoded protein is CASSTRLAGGGREQFF.

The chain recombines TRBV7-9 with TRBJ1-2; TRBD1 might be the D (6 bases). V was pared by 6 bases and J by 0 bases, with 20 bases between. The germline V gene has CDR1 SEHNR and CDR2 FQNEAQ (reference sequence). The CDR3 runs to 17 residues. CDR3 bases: TGTGCCAGCAGAGAGCTGGACAGTCTTCCCGCTAACTATGGCTACACCTTC. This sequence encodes CASRELDSLPANYGYTF.